The T cell receptor beta chain described here comes from a study of cytotoxic CD8 clonotypes in ibrutinib-treated CLL. Study findings and constraints: A difference in sampling times existed between sustained-remission and progressing patients. Clonality increased at ibrutinib response and stayed stable in sustained remission. At progression, however, it fell back toward baseline. Circulating CD8+ T-cell counts were tracked by baseline clonality, which exceeded that of age-matched healthy donors.

The assay was immunoSEQ multiplex PCR, and TCRdb's table has in-frame clones only and misses some. The sample lists about 130,000 clones, about 80% occurring once. As to this clone: Antigen: not known.

Germline-derived CDR1 and CDR2 are SGHAT and FQNNGV. The CDR3 loop spans 12 amino acids. Trimming removed 5 bases at V and 7 bases at J, with 11 bases between. V gene TRBV11-2 combines with J gene TRBJ1-1; D uncertain. This clonotype originated in a human donor with chronic lymphocytic leukemia. The material was PBMCs, obtained after 12 months of ibrutinib treatment. Here the CDR3 DNA reads TGTGCCAGCAGCCAGATACAGAGTGAAGCTTTCTTT. It is translated as CASSQIQSEAFF. The entire variable domain, with the rest obtained from reference TRBV11-2 and TRBJ1-1, is as follows: EAGVAQSPRYKIIEKRQSVAFWCNPISGHATLYWYQQILGQGPKLLIQFQNNGVVDDSQLPKDRFSAERLKGVDSTLKIQPAKLEDSAVYLCASSQIQSEAFFGQGTRLTVV.